The next 23 T cell receptor beta chains were all read from a single sample in a study of blood T cell repertoires in COVID-19. The repertoire was sequenced with immunoSEQ multiplex PCR; TCRdb's copy has only in-frame clones and lacks some. The data contain about 41,000 clones, over 70% of them singletons. The material sequenced was peripheral blood. The source is an elderly woman with active or convalescent COVID-19.

This sequence joins TRBV29-1 and TRBJ2-1; D remains ambiguous. Germline loops: CDR1 SQVTM, CDR2 ANQGSEA. V gave up 4 bases and J gave up 3 bases, with 10 bases separating them. The CDR3 sequence is 13 residues long. The CDR3 region is CSVVGPNYNEQFF. In nucleotides, the CDR3 is TGCAGCGTTGTGGGCCCAAACTACAATGAGCAGTTCTTC.

V gene TRBV19 combines with J gene TRBJ2-7; 15 bases match TRBD2. The length of the CDR3 is 18 residues. Germline values: CDR1 LNHDA, CDR2 SQIVND (reference sequence). After removal of 4 bases from V and 1 base from J, the junction contained 8 bases not matched to a gene. The CDR3 sequence is CASSTVGLAGGYSYEQYF. For the CDR3, the DNA is TGTGCCAGTAGTACCGTGGGACTAGCGGGAGGATATTCCTACGAGCAGTACTTC.

This clone was observed a single time. The genes are TRBV28 and TRBJ2-1; possible D gene TRBD1, 5 bases. V was trimmed by 5 bases and J by 15 bases, leaving 26 bases between them. The germline V gene encodes CDR1 MDHEN and CDR2 SYDVKM. The CDR3 is 15 amino acids. The CDR3 DNA follows: TGTGCCAGCAGTGCCCTCCGAACGGGCTTGGGGCGTCGGTTCTTC. Encoded protein: CASSALRTGLGRRFF.

The genes are TRBV7-2 and TRBJ2-1, with 7 bases matching TRBD1. The V gene end was trimmed by 4 bases and the J gene end by 2 bases; junction bases not matched to a gene: 5. The germline V gene has CDR1 SGHTA and CDR2 FQGNSA. The CDR3 has 15 residues. The CDR3 DNA follows: TGTGCCAGCAGCTCAACGACAGGGCCCTACAATGAGCAGTTCTTC. Its protein is CASSSTTGPYNEQFF. The complete variable domain, with remaining parts taken from reference TRBV7-2 and TRBJ2-1, reads GAGVSQSPSNKVTEKGKDVELRCDPISGHTALYWYRQSLGQGLEFLIYFQGNSAPDKSGLPSDRFSAERTGGSVSTLTIQRTQQEDSAVYLCASSSTTGPYNEQFFGPGTRLTVL.

The chain employs TRBV5-1 and TRBJ1-1, with D maybe TRBD1 (6 bases). The CDR3 is 15 amino acids. Trimming took off 3 bases at V and 1 base at J, with 13 bases between the two ends. Germline CDR1 reads SGHRS; CDR2 reads YFSETQ. DNA of the CDR3: TGCGCCAGCAGCTCTCCCGGGACAACGAACACTGAAGCTTTCTTT. It codes for CASSSPGTTNTEAFF.

This clone was recorded only once. The chain couples TRBV19 to TRBJ2-2, with 16 bases lining up with TRBD2. With 7 bases clipped from V and 6 bases from J, the junction kept 14 bases outside the gene matches. Per germline, CDR1 LNHDA and CDR2 SQIVND (reference sequence). This CDR3 contains 19 residues. This CDR3 is CASTGTSGRALRSPGELFF. CDR3 bases: TGTGCCAGTACAGGGACTAGCGGGAGGGCCCTGAGGTCACCCGGGGAGCTGTTTTTT. The complete variable domain, with remaining parts taken from reference TRBV19 and TRBJ2-2, reads DGGITQSPKYLFRKEGQNVTLSCEQNLNHDAMYWYRQDPGQGLRLIYYSQIVNDFQKGDIAEGYSVSREKKESFPLTVTSAQKNPTAFYLCASTGTSGRALRSPGELFFGEGSRLTVL.

This clone appeared a few times. The genes are TRBV27 and TRBJ2-1; 9 positions match TRBD1. This CDR3 is built from 15 residues. Trimming took 3 bases from V and 6 from J; bases not matched to a gene: 6. Germline V CDR1 and CDR2: MNHEY, SMNVEV (reference sequence). The CDR3 DNA sequence: TGTGCCAGCAGTTTTAACAGGGGGCGGGGCAATGAGCAGTTCTTC. Translation: CASSFNRGRGNEQFF.

The rearrangement uses TRBV9 and TRBJ2-1, with 11 bases identical to TRBD2. Germline CDR1 SGDLS, CDR2 YYNGEE. The CDR3 loop spans 13 amino acids. With V trimmed by 9 bases and J by 10 bases, 9 bases remained unmatched. CDR3 amino acids: CATSTSGSGEQFF. The CDR3 bases are TGTGCCACCAGTACTAGCGGGAGTGGGGAGCAGTTCTTC. The complete variable domain, with remaining parts taken from reference TRBV9 and TRBJ2-1, reads DSGVTQTPKHLITATGQRVTLRCSPRSGDLSVYWYQQSLDQGLQFLIQYYNGEERAKGNILERFSAQQFPDLHSELNLSSLELGDSALYFCATSTSGSGEQFFGPGTRLTVL.

Concerning this clone itself: At one end, the junction sequence differs from germline, possibly due to a read error. V gene TRBV2 combines with J gene TRBJ2-7, with a tentative D call TRBD2 (6 bases). From germline, CDR1 is SNHLY and CDR2 FYNNEI. The CDR3 consists of 11 residues. The CDR3 nucleotides read TGTGCCAGCAGTGGGGGAGGCGCTAAGGCTTTC. It yields the protein CASSGGGAKAF. Drawing the rest from reference TRBV2 and TRBJ2-7, the complete variable domain is EPEVTQTPSHQVTQMGQEVILRCVPISNHLYFYWYRQILGQKVEFLVSFYNNEISEKSEIFDDQFSVERPDGSNFTLKIRSTKLEDSAMYFCASSGGGAKAFGPGTRLTVT.

The sample holds one count of this clone. The rearrangement uses TRBV5-4 and TRBJ2-3, with a tentative D call TRBD1 (5 bases). V lost 0 bases and J lost 3, with 5 bases in between. Germline V lookup: CDR1 SGHNT, CDR2 YYREEE (reference sequence). The CDR3 loop spans 13 amino acids. DNA of the CDR3: TGTGCCAGCAGCTTGGAGGGGACAGATACGCAGTATTTT. This gives the protein CASSLEGTDTQYF.

The rearrangement uses TRBV20-1 and TRBJ1-5; D gene ambiguous. This CDR3 has 14 amino acids. Trimming took off 3 bases at V and 3 bases at J, with 12 bases between the two ends. Germline V gene data show CDR1 as DFQATT and CDR2 as SNEGSKA (reference sequence). The CDR3 loop is CSASPGAYNQPQHF. CDR3 coding DNA: TGCAGTGCTAGTCCGGGAGCCTACAATCAGCCCCAGCATTTT.

The CDR3 DNA reads TGCGCCAGCAGCCAAGGCGCGGTCACAGATACGCAGTATTTT. It codes for CASSQGAVTDTQYF. This chain joins TRBV4-1 and TRBJ2-3; D remains ambiguous. Germline V gene lookup returns CDR1 MGHRA and CDR2 YSYEKL. CDR3 size: 14 residues. Trimming removed 1 base at V and 2 bases at J, with 7 bases between.

This rearrangement joins TRBV28 to TRBJ1-1, with D perhaps TRBD1 (5 bases). The CDR3 consists of 14 residues. Germline loops: CDR1 MDHEN, CDR2 SYDVKM. V was shortened by 2 bases and J by 1 base, with 8 bases between the two germline ends. CDR3 amino acids: CASSLVDRNTEAFF. CDR3 DNA: TGTGCCAGCAGTTTAGTCGACAGGAACACTGAAGCTTTCTTT.

This chain connects TRBV25-1 to TRBJ2-5, with D maybe TRBD1 (6 bases). The CDR3 extends over 17 amino acids. Germline lookup yields CDR1 MGHDK and CDR2 SYGVNS. Trimming cost V 1 base and J 1 base, with 16 bases left between them. The CDR3 bases are TGTGCCAGCAGTGAATCCGGACACAGGGATCTCCAAGAGACCCAGTACTTC. Translated: CASSESGHRDLQETQYF. The whole variable domain, filled in from reference TRBV25-1 and TRBJ2-5, reads EADIYQTPRYLVIGTGKKITLECSQTMGHDKMYWYQQDPGMELHLIHYSYGVNSTEKGDLSSESTVSRIRTEHFPLTLESARPSHTSQYLCASSESGHRDLQETQYFGPGTRLLVL.

The V gene is TRBV9, the J gene TRBJ2-4; tentative D call: TRBD2 (5 bases). The CDR3 consists of 16 residues. V lost 3 bases, J lost 1 base, and 14 bases lay in between. CDR1 SGDLS and CDR2 YYNGEE come from the germline V gene. The CDR3 protein is CASSERGDGAKNIQYF. CDR3 nucleotide sequence: TGTGCCAGCAGCGAACGGGGAGATGGGGCCAAAAACATTCAGTACTTC.

V gene TRBV18 combines with J gene TRBJ2-7; D uncertain. CDR1 is KGHSH, CDR2 LQKENI, per germline. There are 15 residues in the CDR3. Trimming took off 3 bases at V and 4 bases at J, with 16 bases between the two ends. The CDR3 region is CASSPLPKSLYEQYF. The CDR3 nucleotides read TGTGCCAGCTCACCTCTCCCCAAAAGCCTTTACGAGCAGTACTTC.

The J gene is TRBJ2-7, the V gene TRBV18; 11 positions agree with TRBD2. The CDR3 has 14 amino acids. Germline V gives CDR1 KGHSH, CDR2 LQKENI. After removal of 6 bases from V and 3 bases from J, the junction contained 4 bases not matched to a gene. The CDR3 coding sequence is TGTGCCAGCTCTCTCGGGACTAGCGGCTACGAGCAGTACTTC. Its translation: CASSLGTSGYEQYF. Based on the CDR3 plus reference TRBV18 and TRBJ2-7, the full variable domain is NAGVMQNPRHLVRRRGQEARLRCSPMKGHSHVYWYRQLPEEGLKFMVYLQKENIIDESGMPKERFSAEFPKEGPSILRIQQVVRGDSAAYFCASSLGTSGYEQYFGPGTRLTVT.

The rearrangement links TRBV5-1 to TRBJ1-1; D perhaps matches TRBD1 (5 bases). Deletions cut 1 base from V and 0 bases from J, with 13 bases between. The CDR3 contains 16 residues. Germline V gives CDR1 SGHRS, CDR2 YFSETQ. The CDR3 here is CASSLSPGRMNTEAFF. Written as DNA, the CDR3 is TGCGCCAGCAGCTTGTCCCCAGGGCGGATGAACACTGAAGCTTTCTTT.

This clone was counted only a few times. This sequence joins TRBV7-3 and TRBJ1-1; TRBD1 matches at 7 bases. The CDR3 totals 14 residues. CDR1 and CDR2 (germline): SGHTA, FQGTGA. V was clipped by 6 bases and J by 6 bases; unmatched bases: 10. Here the CDR3 DNA reads TGTGCCAGCAGGTTACAGGGGACCTCCCCTGAAGCTTTCTTT. It codes for CASRLQGTSPEAFF.

The chain has TRBV5-1 and TRBJ1-2; 8 nucleotides match TRBD1. Germline values: CDR1 SGHRS, CDR2 YFSETQ. This CDR3 is 14 amino acids long. The V segment lost 4 bases and the J segment 3 bases; nucleotides outside the gene matches: 5. CDR3 region: CASSGMTGDYGYTF. In DNA form, the CDR3 reads TGCGCCAGCAGCGGGATGACAGGGGACTATGGCTACACCTTC.

V gene TRBV19 combines with J gene TRBJ1-3; a possible D gene is TRBD1 (5 bases). The V gene lost 8 bases and the J gene lost 4 bases, with 18 bases spanning the gap. Germline-derived CDR1 and CDR2 are LNHDA and SQIVND (reference sequence). CDR3 length: 15 amino acids. The CDR3 here is CASSTDFTGGNTIYF. The CDR3 DNA follows: TGTGCCAGTTCCACCGACTTTACAGGCGGAAACACCATATATTTT.

The rearrangement links TRBV18 to TRBJ2-1, with 7 nucleotides matching TRBD2. The junction had 15 bases not matched to a gene; V was cut back by 1 base and J by 6 bases. This CDR3 is built from 18 residues. CDR1 is KGHSH, CDR2 LQKENI, per germline. The CDR3: CASSPLLRSGGEGNEQFF. In DNA, the CDR3 is TGTGCCAGCTCACCACTTCTCCGATCGGGGGGTGAGGGCAATGAGCAGTTCTTC.

The chain joins TRBV11-2 to TRBJ2-1; TRBD2 matches at 9 bases. The germline V gene encodes CDR1 SGHAT and CDR2 FQNNGV. The CDR3 has 16 amino acids. V lost 3 bases to trimming and J lost 4 bases; unmatched junction nucleotides: 7. This chain's CDR3 is CASSFFAGGPYNEQFF. CDR3 bases: TGTGCCAGCAGCTTCTTTGCGGGAGGGCCTTACAATGAGCAGTTCTTC.